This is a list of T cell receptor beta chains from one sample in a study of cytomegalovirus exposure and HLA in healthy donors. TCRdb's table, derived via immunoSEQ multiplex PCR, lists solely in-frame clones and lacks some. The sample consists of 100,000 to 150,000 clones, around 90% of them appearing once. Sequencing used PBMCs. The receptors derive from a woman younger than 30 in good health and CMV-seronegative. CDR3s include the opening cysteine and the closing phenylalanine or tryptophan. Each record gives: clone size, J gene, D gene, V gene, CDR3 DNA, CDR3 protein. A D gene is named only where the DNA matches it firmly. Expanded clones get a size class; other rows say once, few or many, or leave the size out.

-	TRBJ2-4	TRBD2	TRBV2	TGTGCCAGCAGAGCTGGACTAGCGGTAGCCAAAAACATTCAGTACTTC	CASRAGLAVAKNIQYF
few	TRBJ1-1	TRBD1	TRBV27	TGTGCCAGCAGTCCACGACAGGGGCCGAGGGCGGTAGCTTTCTTT	CASSPRQGPRAVAFF
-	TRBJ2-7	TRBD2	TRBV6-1	TGTGCCGGCCGGACTAGCGGGAGCTCCTACGAGCAGTACTTC	CAGRTSGSSYEQYF
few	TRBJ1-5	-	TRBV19	TGTGCCAGTAGTATAGGGGGGCTTAGCAATCAGCCCCAGCATTTT	CASSIGGLSNQPQHF
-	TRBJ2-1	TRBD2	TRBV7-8	TGTGCCAGCAGCTTATTTGCTAGCGGGAGCTCCTACAATGAGCAGTTCTTC	CASSLFASGSSYNEQFF
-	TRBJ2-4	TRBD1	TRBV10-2	TGCGCCACCTCGACAGGGATGGTGGCGGACATTCAGTACTTC	CATSTGMVADIQYF
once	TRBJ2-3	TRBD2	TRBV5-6	TGTGCCAGCAGGGGGGGGACTAGCGGGACAGATACGCAGTATTTT	CASRGGTSGTDTQYF
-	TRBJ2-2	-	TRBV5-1	TGCGCCAGCAGCTTTACCTTAGGACAGAACACCGGGGAGCTGTTTTTT	CASSFTLGQNTGELFF
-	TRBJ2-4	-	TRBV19	TGTGCCAGTAGTCATGGGGGGAGTAAACCCTTAGCCAAAAACATTCAGTACTTC	CASSHGGSKPLAKNIQYF
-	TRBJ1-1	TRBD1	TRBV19	TGTGCCAGTAGTATTGGAGGGGGCCAGAGCACTGAAGCTTTCTTT	CASSIGGGQSTEAFF
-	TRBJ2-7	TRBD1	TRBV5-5	TGTGCCAGCAGCTTGCGGAGACAGGGATACTACGAGCAGTACTTC	CASSLRRQGYYEQYF
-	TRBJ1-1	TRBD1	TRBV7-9	TGTGCCAGCAACAGGGGGAGTACTGAAGCTTTCTTT	CASNRGSTEAFF
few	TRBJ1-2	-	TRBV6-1	TGTGCCAGCAGCGAACAGGGTACCGATGGCTACACCTTC	CASSEQGTDGYTF
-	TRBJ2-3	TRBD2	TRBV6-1	TGTGCCAGCAGTGAATCGGTAGCGGGAGGTTCAGATACGCAGTATTTT	CASSESVAGGSDTQYF
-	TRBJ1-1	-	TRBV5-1	TGCGCCAGCACCCAAATGGCCAGGGCGAACACTGAAGCTTTCTTT	CASTQMARANTEAFF
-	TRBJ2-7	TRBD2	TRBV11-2	TGTGCCAGCAGCGTAACTAGCGGGCCGGCCTACGAGCAGTACTTC	CASSVTSGPAYEQYF
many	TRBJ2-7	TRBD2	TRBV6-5	TGTGCCAGCAGGAAATCTAGCGGGAGCTCCTACGAGCAGTACTTC	CASRKSSGSSYEQYF
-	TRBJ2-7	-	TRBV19	TGTGCCAGTAGTAATAGCCAACAGGGTTGGTTATCCGAGCAGTACTTC	CASSNSQQGWLSEQYF
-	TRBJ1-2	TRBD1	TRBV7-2	TGTGCCAGCAGCTTAGGGACAGGGGGCTATGGCTACACCTTC	CASSLGTGGYGYTF
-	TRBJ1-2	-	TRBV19	TGTGCCAGTAGTATGGTCAGTGGCTACACCTTC	CASSMVSGYTF
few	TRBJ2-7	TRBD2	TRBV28	TGTGCCAGCAGTCCTGGGACTAGCGGGATCTACGAGCAGTACTTC	CASSPGTSGIYEQYF
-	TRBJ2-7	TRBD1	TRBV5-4	TGTGCCAGCAGCCCGGGTGGGCAGGGGGCCTACGAGCAGTACTTC	CASSPGGQGAYEQYF
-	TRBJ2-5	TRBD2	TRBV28	TGTGCCAGCAGTTTGCCCAGAGGTAGCGGGCAAGAGACCCAGTACTTC	CASSLPRGSGQETQYF
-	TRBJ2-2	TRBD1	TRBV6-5	TGTGCCAGCAGCCCGGACAGGGGTGACACCGGGGAGCTGTTTTTT	CASSPDRGDTGELFF
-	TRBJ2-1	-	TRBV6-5	TGTGCCAGCAGTTTATTCCCCGATGAGCAGTTCTTC	CASSLFPDEQFF
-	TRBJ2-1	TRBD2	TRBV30	TGTGCCTCTAGCGGAACCTCCTACAATGAGCAGTTCTTC	CASSGTSYNEQFF
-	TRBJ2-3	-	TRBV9	TGTGCCAGCGGACAAGGGACAGATACGCAGTATTTT	CASGQGTDTQYF
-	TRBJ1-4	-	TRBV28	TGTGCCAGCAGTTTCCAACAGGCCAGGGATGAAAAACTGTTTTTT	CASSFQQARDEKLFF
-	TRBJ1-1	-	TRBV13	TGTGCCAGCAGCTTAGGCAGGGGCGGGTACACTGAAGCTTTCTTT	CASSLGRGGYTEAFF
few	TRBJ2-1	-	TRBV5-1	TGCGCCAGCAGCTTGGTTTTGCGGGAGCAGTTCTTC	CASSLVLREQFF
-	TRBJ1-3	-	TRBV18	TGTGCCAGCTCATCCTACGAGGGGCGCGGCGGGGGCACCATATATTTT	CASSSYEGRGGGTIYF
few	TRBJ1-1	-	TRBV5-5	TGTGCCAGCAGCTTGGGGCTCCCTGCCCACATGAACACTGAAGCTTTCTTT	CASSLGLPAHMNTEAFF
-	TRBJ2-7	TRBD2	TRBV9	TGTGCCAGCAGCGTAGAGGGATCTCCTAGCGGGAGTTACCCCGAGCAGTACTTC	CASSVEGSPSGSYPEQYF
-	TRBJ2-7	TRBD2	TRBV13	TGTGCCAGCAGCTCTAGCGGGCGGGGGGCTCACGAGCAGTACTTC	CASSSSGRGAHEQYF
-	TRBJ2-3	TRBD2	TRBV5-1	TGCGCCAGCAGCTTGGAGACTAGCGGGAGCAGGAGAACGCAGTATTTT	CASSLETSGSRRTQYF
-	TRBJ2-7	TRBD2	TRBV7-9	TGTGCCAGCAGCCACCGGACTAGCGGCACCTACGAGCAGTACTTC	CASSHRTSGTYEQYF
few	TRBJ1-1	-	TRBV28	TGTGCCAGCAGGGTCTCCGGGGTAACGACTGAAGCTTTCTTT	CASRVSGVTTEAFF
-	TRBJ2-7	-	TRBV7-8	TGTGCCAGCAGCTTAGGGAGCGGGCCCTACGAGCAGTACTTC	CASSLGSGPYEQYF
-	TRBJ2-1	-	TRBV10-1	TGCGCCAGCAGTGAGCTTATAGCCTACAATGAGCAGTTCTTC	CASSELIAYNEQFF
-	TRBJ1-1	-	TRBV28	TGTGCCGCGGGGAAGAACACTGAAGCTTTCTTT	CAAGKNTEAFF
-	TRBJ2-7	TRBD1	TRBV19	TGTGCCAGTAGCGAACCGGGACAGAACTCCTACGAGCAGTACTTC	CASSEPGQNSYEQYF
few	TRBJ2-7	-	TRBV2	TGTGCCAGCAGCAGGGAATCCTACGAGCAGTACTTC	CASSRESYEQYF
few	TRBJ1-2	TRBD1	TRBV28	TGTGCCAGCAGTTTACCAGGGACAGACTATGGCTACACCTTC	CASSLPGTDYGYTF
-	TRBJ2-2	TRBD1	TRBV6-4	TGTGCCAGCAGTGACTTTAGGACAGGGAACACCGGGGAGCTGTTTTTT	CASSDFRTGNTGELFF
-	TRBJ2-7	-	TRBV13	TGTGCCAGCAGCCCCCCTTCTGGCGGAGACGGGTCCTACGAGCAGTACTTC	CASSPPSGGDGSYEQYF
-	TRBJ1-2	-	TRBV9	TGTGCCAGCAACCGACGTAACAGCTATGGCTACACCTTC	CASNRRNSYGYTF